The rows below give T cell receptor beta chains drawn from one sample of a study of cytomegalovirus exposure and HLA in healthy donors. The protocol was immunoSEQ multiplex PCR, while the TCRdb copy is restricted to in-frame clones and leaves out a portion. Found here are about 250,000 clones, about 87% of them singletons; the top ten hold about 3%. The sequencing input was PBMCs. The receptors originated from a man younger than 35 in good health and CMV-seronegative. The CDR3 runs from the conserved cysteine through the conserved F or W. Fields, in order: D gene, clone size, J gene, V gene, CDR3 length, CDR3 protein, CDR3 DNA. A D gene is named only where the DNA matches it firmly. Size values are once, few and many counts, or a class for expanded clones, and some rows have none.

>TRBD1|NA|TRBJ1-5|TRBV27|15
CASSLSTGGNQPQHF
TGTGCCAGCAGTTTGTCGACAGGGGGCAATCAGCCCCAGCATTTT
>TRBD2|NA|TRBJ2-2|TRBV9|17
CASSSASGGAGTGELFF
TGTGCCAGCAGCTCGGCAAGCGGGGGGGCCGGCACCGGGGAGCTGTTTTTT
>NA|few|TRBJ2-7|TRBV10-2|13
CASSQQGGIEQYF
TGCGCCAGCAGCCAGCAGGGGGGTATCGAGCAGTACTTC
>NA|NA|TRBJ2-3|TRBV6-6|14
CASSYSRGTDTQYF
TGTGCCAGCAGTTACTCGAGAGGCACAGATACGCAGTATTTT
>TRBD1|once|TRBJ2-4|TRBV27|15
CASSLFPDRSNIQYF
TGTGCCAGCAGTTTATTTCCGGACAGGTCAAACATTCAGTACTTC
>TRBD1|NA|TRBJ2-7|TRBV28|15
CASSYGQGVPYEQYF
TGTGCCAGCAGCTATGGTCAGGGGGTTCCCTACGAGCAGTACTTC
>NA|NA|TRBJ1-6|TRBV9|14
CASTSDSDNSPLHF
TGTGCCAGCACCAGCGACAGCGATAATTCACCCCTCCACTTT
>TRBD1|NA|TRBJ2-7|TRBV7-9|15
CASSLAPQGANEQYF
TGTGCCAGCAGCTTAGCCCCACAGGGGGCCAACGAGCAGTACTTC
>TRBD1|NA|TRBJ1-5|TRBV4-3|15
CASSWKTGVDQPQHF
TGCGCCAGCAGCTGGAAGACAGGGGTTGATCAGCCCCAGCATTTT
>TRBD2|NA|TRBJ2-7|TRBV29-1|12
CSGREGRNEQYF
TGCAGCGGGCGGGAGGGCCGAAACGAGCAGTACTTC
>NA|NA|TRBJ2-3|TRBV4-1|16
CASSPGTLGRADTQYF
TGCGCCAGCAGCCCCGGGACATTAGGACGTGCAGATACGCAGTATTTT
>NA|NA|TRBJ1-3|TRBV9|14
CASNRGKAGNTIYF
TGTGCCAGCAACCGGGGAAAAGCTGGAAACACCATATATTTT
>TRBD2|NA|TRBJ2-7|TRBV7-9|19
CASSRLGGLQREVTYEQYF
TGTGCCAGCAGCCGCTTAGGGGGGCTACAGCGGGAGGTGACCTACGAGCAGTACTTC
>NA|NA|TRBJ2-1|TRBV5-6|15
CASSLTGSFVDEQFF
TGTGCCAGCAGCTTGACAGGTAGTTTTGTCGATGAGCAGTTCTTC
>NA|once|TRBJ1-3|TRBV5-4|14
CASSFPDSGNTIYF
TGTGCCAGCAGCTTCCCAGACTCTGGAAACACCATATATTTT
>TRBD1|NA|TRBJ2-1|TRBV27|15
CASSSDRIPYNEQFF
TGTGCCAGCAGTTCGGACAGGATTCCATACAATGAGCAGTTCTTC
>TRBD1|NA|TRBJ1-2|TRBV9|14
CASSVDRGNYGYTF
TGTGCCAGCAGCGTGGACAGGGGTAACTATGGCTACACCTTC
>TRBD1|once|TRBJ1-2|TRBV6-6|15
CASSYSTGGYYGYTF
TGTGCCAGCAGTTATTCCACAGGGGGCTACTATGGCTACACCTTC
>NA|NA|TRBJ1-1|TRBV6-4|12
CASSDRGGEAFF
TGTGCCAGCAGTGATCGAGGGGGTGAAGCTTTCTTT
>NA|NA|TRBJ1-6|TRBV19|20
CASSAHRKGQPSSYNSPLHF
TGTGCCAGTAGTGCCCATCGAAAGGGACAACCGAGCTCCTATAATTCACCCCTCCACTTT
>NA|NA|TRBJ1-1|TRBV29-1|12
CSVVQGSAEAFF
TGCAGCGTTGTTCAGGGATCGGCTGAAGCTTTCTTT
>TRBD1|NA|TRBJ2-7|TRBV5-1|14
CASSIQGAQYEQYF
TGCGCCAGCAGTATTCAGGGGGCGCAGTACGAGCAGTACTTC
>TRBD2|NA|TRBJ2-3|TRBV18|21
CASSPGSGTSGSLSGTDTQYF
TGTGCCAGCTCACCGGGAAGCGGGACTAGCGGGAGCCTAAGTGGCACAGATACGCAGTATTTT
>NA|NA|TRBJ2-3|TRBV6-4|12
CASSDRSGTQYF
TGTGCCAGCAGTGACCGTTCGGGTACGCAGTATTTT
>TRBD2|NA|TRBJ2-7|TRBV28|16
CASRTIAGKSSYEQYF
TGTGCCAGCAGAACTATAGCGGGCAAGAGCTCCTACGAGCAGTACTTC
>NA|NA|TRBJ1-5|TRBV7-2|13
CASSFQGTQPQHF
TGTGCCAGCAGCTTTCAGGGGACTCAGCCCCAGCATTTT
>TRBD2|NA|TRBJ2-7|TRBV28|15
CASSTGTSGTYEQYF
TGTGCCAGCAGTACGGGGACTAGCGGGACCTACGAGCAGTACTTC